A selection of T cell receptor beta chains follows, all from one sample in a study of blood T cells in healthy people across ages. TCRdb independently ran MiXCR on the 5' RACE reads; one entry per CDR3 protein. This table has hundreds of thousands of distinct CDR3 sequences, 58% appearing once. The material sequenced was blood. The receptor set was obtained from a man between 60 and 75 years old in good health. CDR3s include the opening cysteine and the closing phenylalanine or tryptophan.

CDR3 | V
CASSLGATHQETQYF | TRBV7-2
CSGGQGTDTQYF | TRBV29-1
CASSQVSLGTGELFF | TRBV3-1
CASSQSTVPTDTQYF | TRBV3-1
CASSRGGGYEQYF | TRBV5-1
CASSADRGDIQYF | TRBV2
CASRALGGGYNEQFF | TRBV7-8
CSAVRTGAYNEQFF | TRBV20-1
CASSLKGQYGYTF | TRBV27
CASSTQGCSGNEQFF | TRBV21-1
CASTSAPSSVDGELFF | TRBV6-2/TRBV6-3
CASSLGTRGPDNSPLHF | TRBV7-2
CASGRGGPYEQYF | TRBV3-1
CASSTGAESTDTQYF | TRBV28
CASSQDSTGAYEQYF | TRBV4-1
CSALQFDEQYF | TRBV20-1
CASSLLDPSTQYF | TRBV12-3/TRBV12-4
CAIGTSGQGDEQFF | TRBV28